The following is a TCR beta chain sequence with its context. This sample is drawn from a study of cytomegalovirus exposure and HLA in healthy donors. Measured with immunoSEQ multiplex PCR; TCRdb has only the in-frame clones, and not every one. The table has about 110,000 clones, around nine tenths seen once. The material sequenced was PBMCs. This receptor was identified in a woman aged 25 to 39 in good health and CMV-seropositive.

The CDR3 coding sequence is TGTGCCAGAAGCTACGAATATCGGTACAATGAGCAGTTCTTC. The encoded protein is CARSYEYRYNEQFF. This chain uses TRBV5-3 with TRBJ2-1; unclear D gene. TRBV5-3 has ORF status, its function being uncertain. The germline V and J ends were trimmed by 3 bases and 4 bases, with 11 bases remaining between them. The CDR3 is 14 amino acids.